The 27 T cell receptor beta chains presented below share a single source sample, sequenced in a study of cytomegalovirus exposure and HLA in healthy donors. Produced via immunoSEQ multiplex PCR; TCRdb's table is partial and in-frame only. Of a few hundred thousand clones in the sample, about 86% are singletons; the top ten hold about 2.7%. Sequenced sample: PBMCs. The receptors originated from a woman aged 18 to 35 in good health and CMV-seronegative.

The J gene is TRBJ1-1, the V gene TRBV11-3; D not certain. The germline V gene has CDR1 SGHNT and CDR2 YENEEA. Trimming removed 4 bases from V and 5 bases from J, with 11 bases in between. This CDR3 has 13 amino acids. The CDR3 is CASSSAGQTEAFF. CDR3 sequence (DNA): TGTGCCAGCAGCTCCGCGGGTCAAACTGAAGCTTTCTTT.

The chain joins TRBV29-1 to TRBJ2-1, with D unresolved. CDR1 is SQVTM and CDR2 is ANQGSEA in the germline V gene. The CDR3 length is 13 residues. V lost 4 bases, J lost 10 bases, and 17 bases lay in between. The CDR3 loop is CSVGVSGLQEQFF. The DNA of the CDR3 is TGCAGCGTTGGAGTTTCGGGTCTGCAGGAGCAGTTCTTC.

The chain joins TRBV15 to TRBJ2-3, with D possibly being TRBD2 (6 bases). Per germline, CDR1 LNHNV and CDR2 YYDKDF (reference sequence). The CDR3 extends over 14 amino acids. The V end lost 0 bases, the J end lost 6 bases, and 10 bases lay between the germline ends. CDR3 in DNA: TGTGCCACCAGCAGAGATTTGGGGACTGATACGCAGTATTTT. Translation: CATSRDLGTDTQYF.

V usage is TRBV4-1 and J usage is TRBJ2-7; a possible D gene is TRBD2 (6 bases). The V end was cut by 5 bases, the J end by 0 bases, with 14 bases between. Germline V gives CDR1 MGHRA, CDR2 YSYEKL. This CDR3 has 15 residues. CDR3 protein: CASSWRASSSYEQYF. Written as DNA, the CDR3 is TGCGCCAGCAGCTGGAGGGCGTCAAGCTCCTACGAGCAGTACTTC.

This clone was recorded a few times. Other DNA sequences of this sample code for an identical CDR3. The rearrangement joins TRBV6-1 to TRBJ1-5, with a tentative D call TRBD1 (6 bases). With 5 bases removed from V and 3 bases from J, the gap between germline ends came to 8 bases. Germline assignment: CDR1 MNHNS and CDR2 SASEGT. The CDR3 loop spans 13 amino acids. The CDR3 protein is CASSTGNNQPQHF. The DNA for the CDR3 is TGTGCCAGCAGTACAGGGAACAATCAGCCCCAGCATTTT.

V usage is TRBV28 and J usage is TRBJ2-7; a weak D match, TRBD2 (5 bases). The CDR3 runs to 17 residues. Looked up from germline, CDR1 is MDHEN and CDR2 is SYDVKM. V lost 1 base and J 3 bases, leaving 19 bases between the germline ends. DNA of the CDR3: TGTGCCAGCAGTTTATTAGCCCAGAGGGTTCCACTCTACGAGCAGTACTTC. Encoded protein: CASSLLAQRVPLYEQYF.

The chain uses TRBV7-3 and TRBJ2-3; TRBD1 matches at 9 bases. V gave up 1 base and J gave up 3 bases; unmatched junction bases: 2. From germline, CDR1 is SGHTA and CDR2 FQGTGA. The CDR3 is 15 amino acids. The CDR3: CASSLMGQGTDTQYF. The CDR3 DNA reads TGTGCCAGCAGCTTAATGGGACAGGGAACAGATACGCAGTATTTT.

The table lists this clone with a count of one. The rearrangement links TRBV30 to TRBJ1-5; 7 bases are shared with TRBD1. Per germline, CDR1 GTSNPN and CDR2 SVGIG (reference sequence). J lost 5 bases, V lost 2 bases, and 9 bases had no gene match. The CDR3 contains 15 residues. The CDR3 protein is CAWSHYRDSHQPQHF. CDR3 DNA: TGTGCCTGGAGTCACTACCGGGACAGTCATCAGCCCCAGCATTTT.

J is TRBJ2-7 and V is TRBV6-1; a possible D gene is TRBD2 (7 bases). The V gene's germline CDR1 is MNHNS and CDR2 SASEGT. The germline V and J ends were trimmed by 1 base and 3 bases, with 16 bases remaining between them. The CDR3 is 16 amino acids. In DNA, the CDR3 is TGTGCCAGCAGTGAAGTGGGGGCGGGAGCTCACTACGAGCAGTACTTC. The encoded protein is CASSEVGAGAHYEQYF.

DNA of the CDR3: TGTGCCAGCAGTCCCGCCCCGGGGAATAGCAATCAGCCCCAGCATTTT. Protein sequence: CASSPAPGNSNQPQHF. The chain has TRBV28 and TRBJ1-5; no clear D. The CDR3 has 16 amino acids. Trimming cost V 5 bases and J 0 bases, with 14 bases left between them. CDR1 and CDR2 (germline): MDHEN, SYDVKM. The complete variable domain, with remaining parts taken from reference TRBV28 and TRBJ1-5, reads DVKVTQSSRYLVKRTGEKVFLECVQDMDHENMFWYRQDPGLGLRLIYFSYDVKMKEKGDIPEGYSVSREKKERFSLILESASTNQTSMYLCASSPAPGNSNQPQHFGDGTRLSIL.

The chain links TRBV7-3 to TRBJ1-1; D is unclear. The CDR3 is 13 amino acids. CDR1 and CDR2 (germline): SGHTA, FQGTGA. The germline V and J ends were trimmed by 2 bases and 0 bases, with 4 bases remaining between them. The CDR3 region is CASSLQMNTEAFF. The CDR3 coding sequence is TGTGCCAGCAGCTTACAGATGAACACTGAAGCTTTCTTT.

The J gene is TRBJ1-2, the V gene TRBV29-1; 10 nucleotides align to TRBD1. V dropped 7 bases and J dropped 4; count of bases not matched to a gene: 12. Looked up from germline, CDR1 is SQVTM and CDR2 is ANQGSEA. The CDR3 loop spans 15 amino acids. CDR3 residues: CSAATGTGVGYGYTF. In nucleotides, the CDR3 is TGCAGCGCCGCCACCGGGACAGGGGTTGGCTATGGCTACACCTTC.

J is TRBJ2-7 and V is TRBV11-2; a possible D gene is TRBD2 (6 bases). Germline V gene data show CDR1 as SGHAT and CDR2 as FQNNGV. This CDR3 contains 13 residues. The V end was cut by 1 base, the J end by 6 bases, with 10 bases between. CDR3 protein: CASSLVASVEQYF. CDR3 nucleotides: TGTGCCAGCAGCTTAGTCGCTAGCGTCGAGCAGTACTTC. Looking up the rest from reference TRBV11-2 and TRBJ2-7 gives the full variable domain: EAGVAQSPRYKIIEKRQSVAFWCNPISGHATLYWYQQILGQGPKLLIQFQNNGVVDDSQLPKDRFSAERLKGVDSTLKIQPAKLEDSAVYLCASSLVASVEQYFGPGTRLTVT.

V is TRBV4-1 and J is TRBJ2-5; TRBD2 aligns across 9 bases. Germline V gene sequence: CDR1 MGHRA, CDR2 YSYEKL. The ends lost 0 bases at V and 4 bases at J; junction bases unmatched: 3. There are 15 residues in the CDR3. CDR3 sequence (DNA): TGCGCCAGCAGCCAAGATAGCGGGAGAGGAGAGACCCAGTACTTC. This translates into CASSQDSGRGETQYF.

This clone was found a few times. The chain couples TRBV2 to TRBJ2-1; D may be TRBD2 (5 bases). Deletions cut 4 bases from V and 0 bases from J, with 7 bases between. Germline CDR1 is SNHLY and CDR2 is FYNNEI. The CDR3 length is 14 residues. CDR3: CASSAGFSYNEQFF. The CDR3 DNA is TGTGCCAGCAGTGCGGGATTCTCCTACAATGAGCAGTTCTTC.

The rearrangement links TRBV5-1 to TRBJ2-1; 15 bases agree with TRBD2. With 4 bases clipped from V and 5 bases from J, the junction kept 4 bases outside the gene matches. The CDR3 consists of 16 residues. The V gene's germline CDR1 is SGHRS and CDR2 YFSETQ. The CDR3 coding sequence is TGCGCCAGCAGCCACGGACTAGCGGGAGGGAACAATGAGCAGTTCTTC. Translation gives CASSHGLAGGNNEQFF.

The chain carries TRBV27 and TRBJ2-5, with D tentatively TRBD1 (6 bases). The germline gives CDR1 MNHEY, CDR2 SMNVEV (reference sequence). The CDR3 has 14 amino acids. Trimming left V 5 bases short and J 3 bases short, with 13 bases between. This chain's CDR3 is CASSTTGWEETQYF. CDR3 in DNA: TGTGCCAGCAGTACCACAGGGTGGGAAGAGACCCAGTACTTC.

The J gene is TRBJ2-5, the V gene TRBV6-5; 10 nucleotides agree with TRBD1. The germline V gene encodes CDR1 MNHEY and CDR2 SVGAGI. There are 15 residues in the CDR3. With 5 bases clipped from V and 1 base from J, the junction kept 4 bases outside the gene matches. The CDR3 nucleotides read TGTGCCAGCAGTCTCGACAGGGGGCTCCAAGAGACCCAGTACTTC. Protein sequence: CASSLDRGLQETQYF.

CDR3 region: CASSLSRAGELFF. DNA for the CDR3: TGTGCCAGCAGTTTATCGCGGGCCGGGGAGCTGTTTTTT. The chain carries TRBV27 and TRBJ2-2; D may be TRBD2 (5 bases). Germline V gene sequence: CDR1 MNHEY, CDR2 SMNVEV (reference sequence). V lost 0 bases and J 6 bases, leaving 5 bases between the germline ends. This CDR3 comprises 13 residues.

The chain couples TRBV30 to TRBJ1-1; D is ambiguous. Trimming pared 1 base from V and 5 bases from J, leaving 8 bases between. Germline V gives CDR1 GTSNPN, CDR2 SVGIG (reference sequence). This CDR3 has 12 residues. CDR3 in DNA: TGTGCCTGGAGTGGAGGGTTGACTGAAGCTTTCTTT. It translates to CAWSGGLTEAFF. The full variable domain, completed using reference TRBV30 and TRBJ1-1, is SQTIHQWPATLVQPVGSPLSLECTVEGTSNPNLYWYRQAAGRGLQLLFYSVGIGQISSEVPQNLSASRPQDRQFILSSKKLLLSDSGFYLCAWSGGLTEAFFGQGTRLTVV.

This chain links TRBV5-6 with TRBJ1-5, with D perhaps TRBD1 (5 bases). V lost 1 base, J lost 8 bases, and 13 bases lay in between. Germline CDR1 reads SGHDT; CDR2 reads YYEEEE. The CDR3 is 14 residues long. CDR3 nucleotide sequence: TGTGCCAGCAGCTTGTGGGGCTTTGCAGAGCCCCAGCATTTT. This sequence encodes CASSLWGFAEPQHF.

The chain links TRBV2 to TRBJ2-3, with a tentative D call TRBD2 (6 bases). This CDR3 region has 16 residues. Between the trimmed V and J ends, which lost 3 bases and 4 bases, there was a span of 17 bases. The V gene's germline CDR1 is SNHLY and CDR2 FYNNEI. CDR3 sequence (DNA): TGTGCCAGCAGTGACCCCGCGGGAATAGCGGCAGATACGCAGTATTTT. Its protein product is CASSDPAGIAADTQYF.

The chain employs TRBV7-9 and TRBJ1-2; TRBD1 agrees at 9 bases. Germline loops: CDR1 SEHNR, CDR2 FQNEAQ (reference sequence). The CDR3 covers 13 residues. The junction had 6 bases not matched to a gene; V was cut back by 3 bases and J by 10 bases. CDR3 amino acids: CASSLGTGKTYTF. The DNA for the CDR3 is TGTGCCAGCAGCTTGGGGACAGGGAAGACCTACACCTTC.

The V call is TRBV30, the J call TRBJ1-5, with 8 bases lining up with TRBD1. There are 14 residues in the CDR3. Germline V gene sequence: CDR1 GTSNPN, CDR2 SVGIG (reference sequence). J lost 1 base, V lost 5 bases, and 4 bases had no gene match. The CDR3 sequence is CAWGHRGSNQPQHF. CDR3 nucleotide sequence: TGTGCCTGGGGACACAGGGGGAGCAATCAGCCCCAGCATTTT.

This chain links TRBV5-4 with TRBJ2-7, with 12 nucleotides matching TRBD2. V gave up 4 bases and J gave up 1 base; unmatched junction bases: 6. This CDR3 has 16 amino acids. Germline CDR1 SGHNT, CDR2 YYREEE (reference sequence). The CDR3 loop reads CASSSLAGGPSYEQYF. The CDR3 DNA reads TGTGCCAGCAGCAGTCTAGCGGGAGGGCCTTCCTACGAGCAGTACTTC.

The rearrangement links TRBV5-1 to TRBJ2-6, with TRBD1 identical over 12 bases. Unmatched junction bases numbered 2, after V lost 5 bases and J lost 2 bases. In germline, CDR1 is SGHRS, CDR2 YFSETQ. This CDR3 region has 16 residues. The CDR3 reads CASRGTGGPGANVLTF. CDR3 DNA sequence: TGCGCCAGCAGAGGGACAGGGGGCCCTGGGGCCAACGTCCTGACTTTC.

This clone came up a few times. The V and J genes are TRBV2 and TRBJ2-7; 11 bases line up with TRBD2. The CDR3 sequence is 14 residues long. CDR1 and CDR2 (germline): SNHLY, FYNNEI. The ends lost 6 bases at V and 1 base at J; junction bases unmatched: 2. CDR3 in amino acids: CASRIAGGSYEQYF. CDR3 DNA: TGTGCCAGCAGGATAGCGGGGGGGTCCTACGAGCAGTACTTC.